This T cell receptor (beta chain) was retrieved from a study of neurological immune-mediated disorders. Germline lookup yields CDR1 MNHNS and CDR2 SASEGT. V lost 0 bases, J lost 2 bases, and 2 bases stayed unmatched. CDR3 length: 16 amino acids. One entry per CDR3 protein results from TCRdb running MiXCR on the 5' RACE reads. The table records 14,000 or so distinct CDR3 sequences, roughly 13% of them present only once. Sequenced input: CD8+ T cells from blood. The sequence came from a female donor with HTLV-1-associated myelopathy (HAM/TSP). The chain links TRBV6-1 to TRBJ2-3; 10 bases fit TRBD2. The CDR3 sequence: CASSEALAGATDTQYF. CDR3 DNA: TGTGCCAGCAGTGAAGCGCTAGCGGGAGCCACAGATACGCAGTATTTT.